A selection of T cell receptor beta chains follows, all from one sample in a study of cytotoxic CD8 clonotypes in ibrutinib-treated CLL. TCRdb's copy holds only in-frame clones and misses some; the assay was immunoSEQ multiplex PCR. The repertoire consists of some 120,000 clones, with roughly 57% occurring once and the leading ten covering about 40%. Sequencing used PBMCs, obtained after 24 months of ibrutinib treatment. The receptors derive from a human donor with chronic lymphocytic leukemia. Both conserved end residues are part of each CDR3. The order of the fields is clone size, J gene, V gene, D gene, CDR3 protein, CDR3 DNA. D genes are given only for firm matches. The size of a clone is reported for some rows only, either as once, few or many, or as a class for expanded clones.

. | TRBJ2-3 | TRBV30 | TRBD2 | CAWSFGTSPGTDTQYF | TGTGCCTGGAGTTTCGGGACTAGCCCCGGCACAGATACGCAGTATTTT
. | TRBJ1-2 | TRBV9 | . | CASSVSRDGLNYGYTF | TGTGCCAGCAGCGTATCGAGAGACGGACTTAACTATGGCTACACCTTC
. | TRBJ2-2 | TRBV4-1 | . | CASSQEGVQPLNTGELFF | TGCGCCAGCAGCCAAGAGGGGGTACAGCCTCTAAACACCGGGGAGCTGTTTTTT
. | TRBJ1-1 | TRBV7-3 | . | CASSAGTEAFF | TGTGCCAGCAGCGCAGGGACTGAAGCTTTCTTT
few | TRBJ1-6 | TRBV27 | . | CASSLRGVGSPLHF | TGTGCCAGCAGTTTACGAGGGGTGGGTTCACCCCTCCACTTT
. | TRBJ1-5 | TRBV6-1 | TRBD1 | CASSGGQANNQPQHF | TGTGCCAGCAGTGGGGGACAGGCCAACAATCAGCCCCAGCATTTT
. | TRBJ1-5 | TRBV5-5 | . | CASSLEGLKGRPQHF | TGTGCCAGCAGCTTGGAGGGACTCAAGGGTCGGCCCCAGCATTTT
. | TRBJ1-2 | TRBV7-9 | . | CASSFRTAFYGYTF | TGTGCCAGCAGCTTCAGGACAGCCTTCTATGGCTACACCTTC
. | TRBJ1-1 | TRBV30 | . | CAWQWGSDTEAFF | TGTGCCTGGCAATGGGGGAGCGACACTGAAGCTTTCTTT
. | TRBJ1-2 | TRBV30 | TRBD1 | CAWSVPRGLSYGYTF | TGTGCCTGGAGTGTCCCCAGGGGGCTTAGCTATGGCTACACCTTC
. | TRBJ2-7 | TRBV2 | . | CASSRSYEQYF | TGTGCCAGCAGTCGATCCTACGAGCAGTACTTC
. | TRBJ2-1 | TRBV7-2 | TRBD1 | CASSPRARGGHEQFF | TGTGCCAGCAGCCCACGGGCAAGAGGGGGCCATGAGCAGTTCTTC
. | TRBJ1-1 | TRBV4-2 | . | CASSQEQSSPNTEAFF | TGTGCCAGCAGCCAAGAACAGTCATCGCCGAACACTGAAGCTTTCTTT
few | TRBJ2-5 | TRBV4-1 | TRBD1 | CASSQDRQGVGETQYF | TGCGCCAGCAGCCAAGATCGGCAGGGGGTGGGGGAGACCCAGTACTTC
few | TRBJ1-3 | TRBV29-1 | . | CSVALASGNTIYF | TGCAGCGTTGCTCTGGCCTCTGGAAACACCATATATTTT
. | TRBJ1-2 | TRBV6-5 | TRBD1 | CASSYGTGNYGYTF | TGTGCCAGCAGTTATGGGACAGGGAACTATGGCTACACCTTC
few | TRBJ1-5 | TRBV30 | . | CAWSKGQPQHF | TGTGCCTGGAGTAAGGGCCAGCCCCAGCATTTT
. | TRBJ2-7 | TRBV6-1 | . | CASSESPSPPLNRYF | TGTGCCAGCAGTGAATCCCCTTCCCCTCCTCTTAATCGGTACTTC
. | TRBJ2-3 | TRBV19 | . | CASSMGPDTQYF | TGTGCCAGTAGTATGGGCCCAGATACGCAGTATTTT
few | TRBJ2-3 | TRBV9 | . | CASSVGQSGPTDTQYF | TGTGCCAGCAGCGTAGGGCAATCCGGGCCCACAGATACGCAGTATTTT
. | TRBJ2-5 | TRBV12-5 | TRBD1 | CASGLGQALGETQYF | TGTGCTAGTGGCCTCGGACAGGCCTTAGGGGAGACCCAGTACTTC
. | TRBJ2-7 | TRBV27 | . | CASSSRALPYEQYF | TGTGCCAGCAGCAGCCGGGCCCTACCCTACGAGCAGTACTTC
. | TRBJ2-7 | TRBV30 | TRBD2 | CAWSRASGPLSSYEQYF | TGTGCCTGGAGTAGGGCTAGCGGACCCCTGAGCTCCTACGAGCAGTACTTC
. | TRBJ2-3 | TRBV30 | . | CAWRGLSGDTQYF | TGTGCCTGGAGGGGGCTCTCAGGGGATACGCAGTATTTT
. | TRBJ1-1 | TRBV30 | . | CAWSAGGWSTEAFF | TGTGCCTGGAGTGCCGGAGGGTGGAGCACTGAAGCTTTCTTT
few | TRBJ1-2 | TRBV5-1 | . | CASSLEGTAYGGYTF | TGCGCCAGCAGCTTGGAGGGGACTGCTTATGGTGGCTACACCTTC
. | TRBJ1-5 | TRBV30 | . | CAWSVKGGGQPQHF | TGTGCCTGGAGTGTAAAGGGGGGCGGGCAGCCCCAGCATTTT
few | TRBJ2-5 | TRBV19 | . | CASSIDSTGGQPQYF | TGTGCCAGTAGTATAGACTCCACGGGGGGCCAACCCCAGTACTTC
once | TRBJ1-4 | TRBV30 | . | CAWSLKGAGKEKLFF | TGTGCCTGGAGTTTAAAAGGGGCAGGGAAAGAAAAACTGTTTTTT
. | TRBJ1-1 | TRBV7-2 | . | CASSPLGSEAFF | TGTGCCAGCAGCCCTCTTGGGTCTGAAGCTTTCTTT
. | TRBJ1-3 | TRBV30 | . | CAWSASVGNTIYF | TGTGCCTGGAGTGCATCGGTTGGAAACACCATATATTTT
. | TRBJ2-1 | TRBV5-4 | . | CASSDTYNEQFF | TGTGCCAGCAGTGATACCTACAATGAGCAGTTCTTC
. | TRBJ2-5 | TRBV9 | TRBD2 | CASSVGPSGGPRETQYF | TGTGCCAGCAGCGTAGGGCCTTCGGGGGGGCCAAGGGAGACCCAGTACTTC
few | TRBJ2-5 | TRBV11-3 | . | CASQFRETQYF | TGTGCCAGCCAGTTTCGGGAGACCCAGTACTTC
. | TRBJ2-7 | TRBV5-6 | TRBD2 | CASSFRGTSIHEQYF | TGTGCCAGCAGCTTTCGCGGGACTAGCATCCACGAGCAGTACTTC
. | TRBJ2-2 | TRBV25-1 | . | CASSESRGRTGELFF | TGTGCCAGCAGTGAATCGAGAGGGAGGACCGGGGAGCTGTTTTTT
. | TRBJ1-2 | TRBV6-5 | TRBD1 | CASRTGTASNYGYTF | TGTGCCAGCAGAACCGGGACAGCTTCTAACTATGGCTACACCTTC
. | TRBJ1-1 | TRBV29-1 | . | CSVVGQENTEAFF | TGCAGCGTTGTCGGGCAGGAGAACACTGAAGCTTTCTTT
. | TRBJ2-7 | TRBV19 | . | CASSMGEGQIYEQYF | TGTGCCAGTAGTATGGGGGAAGGACAGATCTACGAGCAGTACTTC
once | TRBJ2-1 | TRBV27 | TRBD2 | CASRTMGAGGEQFF | TGTGCCAGCAGAACGATGGGGGCGGGGGGTGAGCAGTTCTTC
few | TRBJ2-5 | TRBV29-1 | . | CSALRDEFYF | TGCAGCGCCCTCCGGGACGAGTTCTACTTC